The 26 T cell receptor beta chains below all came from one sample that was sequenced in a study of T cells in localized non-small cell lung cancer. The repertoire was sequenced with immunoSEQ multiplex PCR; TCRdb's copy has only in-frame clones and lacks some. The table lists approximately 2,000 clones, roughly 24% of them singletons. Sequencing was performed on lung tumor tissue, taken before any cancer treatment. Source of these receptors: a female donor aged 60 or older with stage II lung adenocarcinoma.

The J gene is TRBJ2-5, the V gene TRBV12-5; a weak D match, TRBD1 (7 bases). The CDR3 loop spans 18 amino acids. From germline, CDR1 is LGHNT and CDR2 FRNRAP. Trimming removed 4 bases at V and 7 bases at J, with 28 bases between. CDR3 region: CASGSFQGGPNPKGTQYF. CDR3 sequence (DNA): TGTGCTAGTGGTTCTTTCCAGGGGGGCCCGAATCCCAAGGGGACCCAGTACTTC.

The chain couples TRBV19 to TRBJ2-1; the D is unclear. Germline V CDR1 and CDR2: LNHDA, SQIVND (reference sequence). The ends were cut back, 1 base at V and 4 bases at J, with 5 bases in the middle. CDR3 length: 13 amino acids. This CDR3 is CASSIVTYNEQFF. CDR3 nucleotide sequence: TGTGCCAGTAGTATAGTAACTTACAATGAGCAGTTCTTC.

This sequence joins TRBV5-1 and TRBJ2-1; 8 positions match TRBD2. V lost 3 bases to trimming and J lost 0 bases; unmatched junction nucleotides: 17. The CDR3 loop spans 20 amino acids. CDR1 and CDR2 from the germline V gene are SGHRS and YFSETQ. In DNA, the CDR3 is TGCGCCAGCAGCTCCCTAAAGTCCACTAGCGGCCTAAGCTCCTACAATGAGCAGTTCTTC. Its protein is CASSSLKSTSGLSSYNEQFF. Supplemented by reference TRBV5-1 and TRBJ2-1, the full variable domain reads KAGVTQTPRYLIKTRGQQVTLSCSPISGHRSVSWYQQTPGQGLQFLFEYFSETQRNKGNFPGRFSGRQFSNSRSEMNVSTLELGDSALYLCASSSLKSTSGLSSYNEQFFGPGTRLTVL.

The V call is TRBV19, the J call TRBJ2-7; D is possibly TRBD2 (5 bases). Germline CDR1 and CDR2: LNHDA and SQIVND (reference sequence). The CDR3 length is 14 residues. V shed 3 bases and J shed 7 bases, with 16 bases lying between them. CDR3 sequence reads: CASSILAGRGEQYF. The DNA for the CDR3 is TGTGCCAGTAGTATCCTTGCGGGCCGTGGGGAGCAGTACTTC.

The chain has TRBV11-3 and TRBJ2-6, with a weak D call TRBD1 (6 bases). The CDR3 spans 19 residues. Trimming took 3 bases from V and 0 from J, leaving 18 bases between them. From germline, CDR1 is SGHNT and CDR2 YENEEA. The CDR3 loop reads CASSLGYRDPSSGANVLTF. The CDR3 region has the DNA TGTGCCAGCAGCTTGGGATACAGGGACCCTAGCTCTGGGGCCAACGTCCTGACTTTC.

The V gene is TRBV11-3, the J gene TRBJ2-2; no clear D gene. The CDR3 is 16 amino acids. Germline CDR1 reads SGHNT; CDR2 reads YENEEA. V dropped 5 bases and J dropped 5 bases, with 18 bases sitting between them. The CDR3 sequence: CASSLPGRPQTGELFF. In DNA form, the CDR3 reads TGTGCCAGCAGCCTCCCCGGACGCCCTCAAACCGGGGAGCTGTTTTTT.

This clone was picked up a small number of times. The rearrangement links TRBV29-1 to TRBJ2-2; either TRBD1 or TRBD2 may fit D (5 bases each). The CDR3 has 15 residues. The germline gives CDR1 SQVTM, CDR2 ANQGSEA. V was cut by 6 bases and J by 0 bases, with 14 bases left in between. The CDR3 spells CSVPTPGPNTGELFF. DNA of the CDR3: TGCAGCGTCCCAACTCCGGGACCGAACACCGGGGAGCTGTTTTTT.

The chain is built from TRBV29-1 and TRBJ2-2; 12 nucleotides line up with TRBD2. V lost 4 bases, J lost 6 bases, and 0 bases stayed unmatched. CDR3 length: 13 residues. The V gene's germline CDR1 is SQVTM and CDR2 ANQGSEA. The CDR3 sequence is CSVGLAGAGELFF. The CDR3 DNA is TGCAGCGTTGGACTAGCGGGAGCCGGGGAGCTGTTTTTT.

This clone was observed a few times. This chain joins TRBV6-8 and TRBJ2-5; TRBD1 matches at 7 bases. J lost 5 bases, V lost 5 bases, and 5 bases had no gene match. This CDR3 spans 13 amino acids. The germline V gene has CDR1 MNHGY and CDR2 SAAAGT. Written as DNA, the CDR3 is TGTGCCAGCAGTGATAGGGGGCAGGAGACCCAGTACTTC. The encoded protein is CASSDRGQETQYF.

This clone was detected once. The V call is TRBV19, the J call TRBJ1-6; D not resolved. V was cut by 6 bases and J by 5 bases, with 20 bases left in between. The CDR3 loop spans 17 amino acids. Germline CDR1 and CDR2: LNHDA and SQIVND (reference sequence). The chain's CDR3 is CASSHPILGADNSPLHF. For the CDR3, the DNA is TGTGCCAGTAGCCATCCCATTTTGGGAGCGGATAATTCACCCCTCCACTTT.

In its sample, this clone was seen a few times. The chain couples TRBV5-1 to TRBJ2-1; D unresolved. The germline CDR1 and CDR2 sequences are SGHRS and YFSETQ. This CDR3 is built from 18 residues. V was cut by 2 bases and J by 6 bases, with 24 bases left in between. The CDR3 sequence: CASSFFPFSGSIGNEQFF. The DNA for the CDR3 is TGCGCCAGCAGCTTCTTTCCTTTCTCCGGGTCCATTGGCAATGAGCAGTTCTTC.

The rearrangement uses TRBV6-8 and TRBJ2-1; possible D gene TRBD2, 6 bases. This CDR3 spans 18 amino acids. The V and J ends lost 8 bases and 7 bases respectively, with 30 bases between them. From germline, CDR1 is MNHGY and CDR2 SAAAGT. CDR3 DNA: TGTGCCAGCTCCCTGGGAGGAGGGAGAACAGTGCACCTTAATGAGCAGTTCTTC. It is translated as CASSLGGGRTVHLNEQFF.

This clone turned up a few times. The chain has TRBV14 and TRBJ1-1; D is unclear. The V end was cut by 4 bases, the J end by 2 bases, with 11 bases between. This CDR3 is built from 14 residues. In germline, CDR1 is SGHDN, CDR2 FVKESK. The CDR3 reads CASSPHGINTEAFF. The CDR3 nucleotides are TGTGCCAGCAGCCCGCACGGGATTAACACTGAAGCTTTCTTT.

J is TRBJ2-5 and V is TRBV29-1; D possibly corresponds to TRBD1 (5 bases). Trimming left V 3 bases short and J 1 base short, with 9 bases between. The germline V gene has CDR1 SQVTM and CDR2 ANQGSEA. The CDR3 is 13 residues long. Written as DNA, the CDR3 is TGCAGCGTTGAGACAGTAGTCCAAGAGACCCAGTACTTC. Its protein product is CSVETVVQETQYF.

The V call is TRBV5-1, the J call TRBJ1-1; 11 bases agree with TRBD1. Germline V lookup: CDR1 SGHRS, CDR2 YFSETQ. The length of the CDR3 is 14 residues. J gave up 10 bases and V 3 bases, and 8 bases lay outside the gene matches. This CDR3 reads CASSSARDRGGAFF. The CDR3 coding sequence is TGCGCCAGCAGCTCAGCCAGGGACAGGGGGGGAGCTTTCTTT.

CDR3 in DNA: TGTGCCTGGAGTCCTGGACAGGGCAACCCTAGCAATCAGCCCCAGCATTTT. This translates into CAWSPGQGNPSNQPQHF. The gene calls are TRBV30 and TRBJ1-5; TRBD1 matches at 8 bases. The ends lost 2 bases at V and 0 bases at J; junction bases unmatched: 9. Germline assignment: CDR1 GTSNPN and CDR2 SVGIG (reference sequence). The CDR3 is made up of 17 amino acids.

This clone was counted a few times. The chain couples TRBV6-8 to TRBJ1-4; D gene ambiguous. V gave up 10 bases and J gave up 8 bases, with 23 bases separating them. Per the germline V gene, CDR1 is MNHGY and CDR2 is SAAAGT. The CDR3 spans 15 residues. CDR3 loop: CAIGEPGLAREKLFF. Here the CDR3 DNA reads TGTGCCATCGGGGAACCGGGCCTAGCTCGGGAAAAACTGTTTTTT.

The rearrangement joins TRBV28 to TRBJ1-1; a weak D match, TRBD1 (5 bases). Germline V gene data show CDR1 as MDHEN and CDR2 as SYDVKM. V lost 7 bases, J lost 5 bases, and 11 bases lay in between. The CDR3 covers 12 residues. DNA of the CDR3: TGTGCCAGCACCCTAGGGGTTACTGAAGCTTTCTTT. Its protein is CASTLGVTEAFF.

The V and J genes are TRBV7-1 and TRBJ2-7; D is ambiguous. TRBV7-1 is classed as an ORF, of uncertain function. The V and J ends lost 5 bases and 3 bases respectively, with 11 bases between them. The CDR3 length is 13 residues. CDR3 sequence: CASSETTLYEQYF. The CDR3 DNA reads TGTGCCAGCAGCGAAACGACCCTCTACGAGCAGTACTTC.

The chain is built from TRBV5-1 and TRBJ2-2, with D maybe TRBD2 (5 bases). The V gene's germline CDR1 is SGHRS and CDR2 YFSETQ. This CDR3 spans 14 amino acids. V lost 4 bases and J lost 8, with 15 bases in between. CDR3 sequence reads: CASSPRPAGGELFF. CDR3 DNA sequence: TGCGCCAGCAGCCCACGCCCGGCGGGTGGGGAGCTGTTTTTT.

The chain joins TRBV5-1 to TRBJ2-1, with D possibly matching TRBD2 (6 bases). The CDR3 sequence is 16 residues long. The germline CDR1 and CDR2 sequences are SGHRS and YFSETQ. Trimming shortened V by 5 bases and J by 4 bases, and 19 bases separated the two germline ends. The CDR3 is CASSRGGGNSYNEQFF. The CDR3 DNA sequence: TGCGCCAGCAGTCGGGGCGGCGGGAACAGTTACAATGAGCAGTTCTTC.

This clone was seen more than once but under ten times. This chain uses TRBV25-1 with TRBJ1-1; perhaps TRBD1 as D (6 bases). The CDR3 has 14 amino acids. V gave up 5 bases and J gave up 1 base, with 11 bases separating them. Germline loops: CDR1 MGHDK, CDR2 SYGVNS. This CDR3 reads CASSPQGRNTEAFF. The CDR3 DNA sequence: TGTGCCAGCAGTCCCCAGGGGAGGAACACTGAAGCTTTCTTT.

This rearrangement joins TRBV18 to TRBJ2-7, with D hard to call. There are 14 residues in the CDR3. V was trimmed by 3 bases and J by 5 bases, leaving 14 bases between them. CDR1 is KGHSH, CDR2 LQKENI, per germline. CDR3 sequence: CASSPQLTDDEQYF. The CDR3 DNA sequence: TGTGCCAGCTCACCTCAGTTGACCGACGACGAGCAGTACTTC.

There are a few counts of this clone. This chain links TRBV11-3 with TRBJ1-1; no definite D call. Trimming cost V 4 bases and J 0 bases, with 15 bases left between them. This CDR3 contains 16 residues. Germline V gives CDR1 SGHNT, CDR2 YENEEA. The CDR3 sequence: CASSWVGPMMNTEAFF. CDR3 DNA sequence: TGTGCCAGCAGCTGGGTAGGCCCTATGATGAACACTGAAGCTTTCTTT.

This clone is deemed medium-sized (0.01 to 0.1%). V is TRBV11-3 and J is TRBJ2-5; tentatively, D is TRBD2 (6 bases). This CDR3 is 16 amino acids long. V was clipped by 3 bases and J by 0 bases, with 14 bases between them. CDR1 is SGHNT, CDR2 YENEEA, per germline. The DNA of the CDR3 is TGTGCCAGCAGCTTGGCTCTAGCGTTAAACCAAGAGACCCAGTACTTC. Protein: CASSLALALNQETQYF.

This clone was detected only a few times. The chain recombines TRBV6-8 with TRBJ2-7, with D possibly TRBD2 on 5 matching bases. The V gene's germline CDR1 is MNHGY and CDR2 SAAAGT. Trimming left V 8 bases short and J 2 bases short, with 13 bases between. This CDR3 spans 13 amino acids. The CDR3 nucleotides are TGTGCCAGCCGAGGGCATGGCCCCTACGAGCAGTACTTC. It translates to CASRGHGPYEQYF.